These 4 T cell receptor beta chains came from one sample sequenced in a study of blood T cell repertoires in COVID-19. Some clones are missing from TCRdb's copy, which holds only in-frame ones; the method was immunoSEQ multiplex PCR. The profile shows about 170,000 clones, roughly 91% of them singletons. What was sequenced was peripheral blood. These TCRs come from a man between 18 and 29 years old with COVID-19, enrolled during active disease.

This rearrangement joins TRBV5-1 to TRBJ2-3; D may be TRBD2 (6 bases). V lost 5 bases and J lost 2, with 15 bases in between. This CDR3 contains 15 residues. Germline assignment: CDR1 SGHRS and CDR2 YFSETQ. In nucleotides, the CDR3 is TGCGCCAGCAGAGTCGGGAGCGGGTCCACAGATACGCAGTATTTT. It yields the protein CASRVGSGSTDTQYF.

This CDR3 reads CASSTGLAGKSSYNEQFF. Written as DNA, the CDR3 is TGTGCCAGCAGCACCGGACTAGCGGGAAAGAGCTCCTACAATGAGCAGTTCTTC. The chain links TRBV28 to TRBJ2-1, with 12 bases fitting TRBD2. The V and J ends lost 6 bases and 0 bases, in that order; junction bases with no gene match: 9. CDR1 is MDHEN and CDR2 is SYDVKM in the germline V gene. The CDR3 is 18 amino acids.

This chain links TRBV29-1 with TRBJ2-3; 7 nucleotides line up with TRBD2. This CDR3 comprises 12 residues. The V gene end was trimmed by 7 bases and the J gene end by 5 bases; junction bases not matched to a gene: 6. Germline V gene sequence: CDR1 SQVTM, CDR2 ANQGSEA. CDR3 DNA sequence: TGCAGCGGGGGGGAGGGGCGAGATACGCAGTATTTT. Amino acids: CSGGEGRDTQYF.

J is TRBJ2-1 and V is TRBV7-2; 8 bases line up with TRBD2. The germline V gene encodes CDR1 SGHTA and CDR2 FQGNSA. Trimming at V came to 4 bases and at J to 4 bases, leaving 9 bases not matched to a gene. The CDR3 runs 16 residues. In DNA form, the CDR3 reads TGTGCCAGCAGCTCCCCGTGGGCTAGCGGGTACAATGAGCAGTTCTTC. Protein: CASSSPWASGYNEQFF.